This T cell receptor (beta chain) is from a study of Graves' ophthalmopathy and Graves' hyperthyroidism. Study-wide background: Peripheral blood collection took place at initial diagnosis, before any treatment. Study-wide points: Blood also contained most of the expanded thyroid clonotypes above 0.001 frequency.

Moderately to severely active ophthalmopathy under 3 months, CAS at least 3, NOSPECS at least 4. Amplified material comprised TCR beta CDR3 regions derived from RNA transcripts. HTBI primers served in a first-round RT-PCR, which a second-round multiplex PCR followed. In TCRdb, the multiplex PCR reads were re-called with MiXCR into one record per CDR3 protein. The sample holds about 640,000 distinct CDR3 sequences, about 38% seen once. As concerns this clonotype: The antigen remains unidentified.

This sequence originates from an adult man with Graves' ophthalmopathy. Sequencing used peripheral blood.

The CDR3 nucleotides read TGTGCCAGCAGTGAAGCCAGTCCCCGCTATGGCTACACCTTC. Protein product: CASSEASPRYGYTF. The J gene is TRBJ1-2, the V gene TRBV12-3 or TRBV12-4; D unresolved. Trimming removed 5 bases from V and 4 bases from J, with 14 bases in between. This CDR3 contains 14 residues.